This T cell receptor (beta chain) was captured in a study of T-cell memory formation after mild COVID-19. Study-level background: Largely, TCR clusters stayed within a single donor.

MiXCR, applied by TCRdb to the 5' RACE reads, yields one record per CDR3 protein. The sample includes some 300,000 distinct CDR3 sequences, about 20% of them seen just once. Study results and caveats: There was no confirmation that second-wave clones peaking on day 37 were SARS-CoV-2 specific. The study detected some responding clones in pre-infection memory, suggesting cross-reactive memory joined.

Comment on this clonotype: Its antigen remains unknown.

The sequence was obtained from a man between 18 and 29 years old who had mild COVID-19 (a few samples of this study predate the infection). Cell type and time point are not known. Sequenced sample: PBMCs or a T cell subset sorted from them (not recorded which).

The CDR3 sequence is CASSKGKGGNQPQHF. CDR3 nucleotide sequence: TGTGCCAGCAGCAAGGGAAAAGGTGGCAATCAGCCCCAGCATTTT. The chain recombines TRBV21-1 with TRBJ1-5. TRBV21-1 is an annotated pseudogene. There are 15 residues in the CDR3.